A single TCR beta chain is shown here with its context. This clonotype appeared many times. The target of this receptor is not known. Base qualities are not recorded, but no much larger clone differs from it by a single base. The library relied on multiplex PCR. The sample was run on an Illumina HiSeq 2500. Following protocols modified from ARM-PCR, the researchers constructed TCRbeta libraries through three rounds of nested PCR with primers (Table S4). PCR products of 200-500 bp were gel-excised and purified with the QIAquick gel extraction kit before sequencing. From the authors' description of their analysis: Reads were cleaned with Trimmomatic, merged with FLASH into complete CDR3 sequences, and assigned to V(D)J germline segments with MiTCR. Clonal diversity was computed as the inverse Simpson's index with VDJtools. A read counted as productive if the sequence was in-frame and lacked a premature stop codon. TCRdb reprocessing: public reads trimmed at Q25 with fastp, clones called with MiXCR, in-frame beta chains kept. Each entry is one CDR3 protein sequence, shown with its most common DNA and genes. These V and J calls derive from TCRdb rather than the authors' analysis. Present in this sample are about 93,000 distinct CDR3 sequences, around 64% of which were seen just once. Together, the top ten hold approximately 20% of the sample.

The germline V gene sets CDR1 to MNHNS and CDR2 to SASEGT. At the junction V is shortened by 2 bases and J by 4 bases; bases outside the gene matches: 2. Including cysteine and phenylalanine, the CDR3 has 14 amino acids. Only CDR3 DNA is held: 42 bases, read in frame from base 1. This sample stems from a study of tumor and adjacent non-tumor tissue in lung cancer listed by TCRdb under 2018. At the level of the whole study: By cancer type, the cohort comprised about 13 adenocarcinoma patients, 2 squamous cell carcinoma patients and 1 small cell lung cancer patient. A total of about 130 million productive TCRbeta reads were generated by sequencing, corresponding to an average of approximately 4.5 million reads per sample. A few dozen paired specimens, one tumor and one normal lung sample per patient, were profiled by TCRbeta CDR3 sequencing. The roughly 15 enrolled patients, of whom around ten were men and 5 were women, were aged about 31 to 85 years and were diagnosed with TNM stage I to III disease. Using bulk TCRbeta repertoires from roughly 14 lung cancer patients, the study set lung tumor tissue side by side with matched distant non-tumor lung tissue. The full study reports these points: The cohort had only approximately 15 patients, and the authors noted that larger samples and more detailed clinical data are needed. Peripheral blood was not sequenced, so blood TCRbeta repertoires in these lung cancer patients were not examined. Significantly higher TCR diversity was found in younger patients, and higher tumor TCR diversity was associated with shorter overall and disease-free survival. The sequencing platform is not named in the methods, and unique molecular identifiers are not mentioned. In normal lung, the top 100 clones accounted for a significantly larger cumulative share of the repertoire than in tumor tissue. TCR diversity (inverse Simpson) was significantly higher in tumor than in normal lung tissue (approximately 400 vs 170, P = 0.0075, Mann-Whitney U test).

Bulk unsorted tissue served as the source for RNA extraction, and RNA quality was assessed using a NanoDrop ND-1000 and an Agilent 2100. Donors were newly diagnosed lung cancer patients admitted for thoracic surgery in China between August and November 2014, without prior chemotherapy. Patients who had received previous radiotherapy or chemotherapy, or who had another concurrent cancer, were excluded from the study. Pieces of surgical tissue measuring roughly 1-2 cm3 were kept in RNAlater solution and stored at -80 degrees C until use. Sequences were obtained from lung tumor tissue. This receptor was identified in a man aged 55 to 70 with non-small cell lung cancer. The chain was built from TRBV6-1 and TRBJ1-5, and 7 junction bases match TRBD1. Here is the DNA: TGTGCCAGCAGTGAACAGGGGGGGAATCAGCCCCAGCATTTT. Its translation is CASSEQGGNQPQHF.